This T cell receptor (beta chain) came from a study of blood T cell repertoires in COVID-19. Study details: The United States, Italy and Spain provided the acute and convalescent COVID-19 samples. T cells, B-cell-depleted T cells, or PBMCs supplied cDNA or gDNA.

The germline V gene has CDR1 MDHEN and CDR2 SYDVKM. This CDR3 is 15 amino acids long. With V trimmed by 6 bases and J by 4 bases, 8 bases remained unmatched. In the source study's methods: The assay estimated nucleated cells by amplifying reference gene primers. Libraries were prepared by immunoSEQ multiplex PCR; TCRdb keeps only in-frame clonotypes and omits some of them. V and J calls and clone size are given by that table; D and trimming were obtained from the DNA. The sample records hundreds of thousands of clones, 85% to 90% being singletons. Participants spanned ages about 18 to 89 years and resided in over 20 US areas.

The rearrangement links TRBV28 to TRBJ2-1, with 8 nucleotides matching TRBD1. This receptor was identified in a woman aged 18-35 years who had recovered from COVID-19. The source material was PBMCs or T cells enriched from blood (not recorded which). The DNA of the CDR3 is TGTGCCAGCAGATCCGGGACAGGTACTTACAATGAGCAGTTCTTC. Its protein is CASRSGTGTYNEQFF. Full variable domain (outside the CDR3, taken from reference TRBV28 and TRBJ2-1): DVKVTQSSRYLVKRTGEKVFLECVQDMDHENMFWYRQDPGLGLRLIYFSYDVKMKEKGDIPEGYSVSREKKERFSLILESASTNQTSMYLCASRSGTGTYNEQFFGPGTRLTVL.